These 13 T cell receptor beta chains were sequenced from one sample in a study of cytomegalovirus exposure and HLA in healthy donors. Only in-frame clones appear in the TCRdb table, and some are missing; sequencing was by immunoSEQ multiplex PCR. The table shows some 150,000 clones, with around 90% occurring only once. Sequences were obtained from PBMCs. These receptors originate from a man aged 18-30 years in good health and CMV-seropositive.

The genes are TRBV7-2 and TRBJ1-2, with D possibly matching TRBD1 (5 bases). The CDR3 totals 13 residues. Looked up from germline, CDR1 is SGHTA and CDR2 is FQGNSA. Trimming removed 4 bases at V and 8 bases at J, with 14 bases between. CDR3 in DNA: TGTGCCAGCAGCTCCCCGACAGTCAACGGCTACACCTTC. The encoded protein is CASSSPTVNGYTF.

The table lists this clone with a count of one. The V and J genes are TRBV6-5 and TRBJ1-1, with D uncertain. The germline V gene has CDR1 MNHEY and CDR2 SVGAGI. The CDR3 runs to 13 residues. The V and J ends lost 6 bases and 2 bases respectively, with 10 bases between them. CDR3 nucleotide sequence: TGTGCCAGCAGAGTCGCGGGAAACACTGAAGCTTTCTTT. Protein product: CASRVAGNTEAFF.

The rearrangement joins TRBV29-1 to TRBJ2-5; 8 positions match TRBD1. Germline assignment: CDR1 SQVTM and CDR2 ANQGSEA. V lost 4 bases and J lost 5; bases outside the gene matches: 6. The CDR3 contains 13 residues. Here the CDR3 DNA reads TGCAGCGTTGTACAGGGGGGAGTTGAGACCCAGTACTTC. Translating it yields CSVVQGGVETQYF.

This clone was seen many times. The V and J genes are TRBV6-4 and TRBJ1-5; D perhaps matches TRBD1 (5 bases). Per the germline V gene, CDR1 is MRHNA and CDR2 is SNTAGT. The CDR3 has 17 residues. V lost 0 bases to trimming and J lost 0 bases, with 12 bases between them. CDR3 in amino acids: CASSDSRTTSSNQPQHF. The CDR3 coding sequence is TGTGCCAGCAGTGACTCGAGGACAACGAGTAGCAATCAGCCCCAGCATTTT.

This rearrangement joins TRBV19 to TRBJ2-2; D perhaps matches TRBD2 (5 bases). This CDR3 region has 14 residues. The V end was cut by 6 bases, the J end by 5 bases, with 13 bases between. In germline, CDR1 is LNHDA, CDR2 SQIVND (reference sequence). CDR3: CASRGLGRTGELFF. The DNA of the CDR3 is TGTGCCAGTAGGGGGTTAGGGAGAACCGGGGAGCTGTTTTTT.

The V call is TRBV9, the J call TRBJ2-7, with D tentatively TRBD1 (6 bases). V was clipped by 0 bases and J by 1 base, with 8 bases between them. There are 14 residues in the CDR3. CDR1 and CDR2 (germline): SGDLS, YYNGEE. CDR3 DNA: TGTGCCAGCAGCGTAGGGACAGCTTCCTACGAGCAGTACTTC. This translates into CASSVGTASYEQYF.

In the case of this clone: One junction end does not reproduce the germline sequence, and a read error may be involved. The chain combines TRBV11-2 with TRBJ2-3, with 8 bases identical to TRBD2. The CDR3 sequence is 15 residues long. Germline-derived CDR1 and CDR2 are SGHAT and FQNNGV. The CDR3 DNA sequence: TGTGCCAGCAGCTTAAGCTCAGCGGGGGCGGGCGACTCGAATTTT. Translating it yields CASSLSSAGAGDSNF.

V usage is TRBV5-1 and J usage is TRBJ1-1; D unresolved. Germline lookup yields CDR1 SGHRS and CDR2 YFSETQ. V was trimmed by 2 bases and J by 1 base, leaving 9 bases between them. The CDR3 is 14 residues long. In nucleotides, the CDR3 is TGCGCCAGCAGCTTAACTTCGGGGAACACTGAAGCTTTCTTT. It translates to CASSLTSGNTEAFF.

The rearrangement links TRBV28 to TRBJ2-6; a possible D gene is TRBD1 (5 bases). The V gene lost 5 bases and the J gene lost 0 bases, with 11 bases spanning the gap. In germline, CDR1 is MDHEN, CDR2 SYDVKM. The CDR3 contains 16 residues. The CDR3 is CASSRGDSSGANVLTF. The CDR3 nucleotides read TGTGCCAGCAGTCGAGGAGACAGCTCTGGGGCCAACGTCCTGACTTTC.

This clone was detected only a few times. The chain recombines TRBV29-1 with TRBJ1-2; 8 positions match TRBD1. The CDR3 length is 13 residues. CDR1 is SQVTM and CDR2 is ANQGSEA in the germline V gene. The V segment lost 7 bases and the J segment 5 bases; nucleotides outside the gene matches: 9. CDR3: CSAKGQGVYGYTF. CDR3 coding DNA: TGCAGCGCAAAAGGACAGGGCGTATATGGCTACACCTTC.

The J gene is TRBJ1-1, the V gene TRBV20-1; D is unresolved. V dropped 4 bases and J dropped 4 bases, with 7 bases sitting between them. CDR1 DFQATT and CDR2 SNEGSKA come from the germline V gene (reference sequence). The CDR3 extends over 11 amino acids. The CDR3 sequence: CSAIVVTEAFF. The CDR3 DNA is TGCAGTGCTATAGTAGTCACTGAAGCTTTCTTT.

This clone was seen a single time. The chain employs TRBV5-1 and TRBJ2-7, with D possibly matching TRBD2 (7 bases). The CDR3 is made up of 14 amino acids. Germline assignment: CDR1 SGHRS and CDR2 YFSETQ. The ends were cut back, 3 bases at V and 7 bases at J, with 17 bases in the middle. The CDR3, as DNA: TGCGCCAGCAGCTGGGAGGGGGAGTCTAGAGAGCAGTACTTC. Translation gives CASSWEGESREQYF.

The chain recombines TRBV2 with TRBJ2-6; D is unclear. This CDR3 region has 13 residues. V shed 8 bases and J shed 0 bases, with 5 bases lying between them. The germline V gene has CDR1 SNHLY and CDR2 FYNNEI. CDR3 region: CASLVSGANVLTF. Written as DNA, the CDR3 is TGTGCCAGCCTAGTCTCTGGGGCCAACGTCCTGACTTTC.